Sequencing of this T cell receptor (beta chain) was carried out in a study of T cell responses to AZD1222 COVID-19 vaccine. Study-level background: Second-dose intervals of approximately 4 or approximately 12 weeks were pooled.

The repertoire was sequenced with immunoSEQ multiplex PCR; TCRdb's copy has only in-frame clones and lacks some. The data contain more than 100,000 clones, about 94% of them singletons. Whole-study findings and limits: An increase in Spike-specific TCR breadth and depth was observed after two AZD1222 doses.

As to this clone: Its antigen is not known.

Germline CDR1 SGHNT, CDR2 YYREEE (reference sequence). CDR3 length equals 16 residues. Germline trimming cut 2 bases from V and 5 bases from J; bases unmatched to any gene: 8. The clonotype was recovered from an adult in good health. This chain links TRBV5-4 with TRBJ2-3, with 10 bases identical to TRBD2. Source: peripheral blood, taken on day 0 of AZD1222 vaccination. Here the CDR3 reads CASSFFSGGPRDTQYF. The CDR3 DNA follows: TGTGCCAGCAGCTTTTTTAGCGGGGGGCCGCGAGATACGCAGTATTTT.